The rows below give T cell receptor beta chains drawn from one sample of a study of cytomegalovirus exposure and HLA in healthy donors. The repertoire was sequenced with immunoSEQ multiplex PCR; TCRdb's copy has only in-frame clones and lacks some. The data contain 200,000 or so clones, around 73% of them singletons. The sequencing input was PBMCs. All receptors come from a woman in her 30s in good health and CMV-seronegative. The CDR3 runs from the conserved cysteine through the conserved F or W. Fields, in order: V gene, J gene, clone size, D gene, CDR3 DNA, CDR3 protein. The D gene is left open where the match is weak. A row's size may be missing; if present it is once, few, many or a size class.

>TRBV5-1|TRBJ2-2|few|TRBD1
TGCGCCAGCAGGTGGTGGGGACAGGGAGACACCGGGGAGCTGTTTTTT
CASRWWGQGDTGELFF
>TRBV6-1|TRBJ1-6|once|NA
TGTGCCAGCGAGGGAGCCATCAAACCTAATTCACCCCTCCACTTT
CASEGAIKPNSPLHF
>TRBV4-1|TRBJ2-7|NA|NA
TGCGCCAGCAGCCCGCGAACCTATTCCTACGAGCAGTACTTC
CASSPRTYSYEQYF
>TRBV19|TRBJ2-7|NA|NA
TGTGCCAGTAGTTATTTTTCTACAGGGCAGTACTTC
CASSYFSTGQYF
>TRBV7-8|TRBJ2-5|NA|NA
TGTGCCAGCAGCTATCAATCCCGGCGGGAGACCCAGTACTTC
CASSYQSRRETQYF
>TRBV30|TRBJ1-2|NA|TRBD1
TGTGCCTGGAGTAGGGGACAGGGCCGTGGCTACCCCTTC
CAWSRGQGRGYPF
>TRBV5-1|TRBJ2-2|NA|NA
TGCGCCAGCAGCTTGAGCAGACTAGCGAACACCGGGGAGCTGTTTTTT
CASSLSRLANTGELFF
>TRBV30|TRBJ2-7|NA|NA
TGTGCCTGGAGTGCCCTCCGCGAGCAGTACTTC
CAWSALREQYF
>TRBV18|TRBJ1-5|NA|TRBD1
TGTGCCAGCTCACGGGACAGAGGACAGCCCCAGCATTTT
CASSRDRGQPQHF
>TRBV7-9|TRBJ2-7|NA|TRBD1
TGTTCCAGCAGCTTCTCCGGGACAGGGGGCGACGAGCAGTACTTC
CSSSFSGTGGDEQYF
>TRBV11-2|TRBJ2-4|NA|NA
TGTGCCAGCAGCTCCGGGACATCAAACATTCAGTACTTC
CASSSGTSNIQYF
>TRBV2|TRBJ1-5|NA|NA
TGTGCCAGCAGTACTTCCGGGACACCAACCTATCAGCCCCAGCATTTT
CASSTSGTPTYQPQHF
>TRBV18|TRBJ1-5|NA|TRBD1
TGTGCCAGCTCACCGGGACAGAATTACAATCAGCCCCAGCATTTT
CASSPGQNYNQPQHF
>TRBV5-1|TRBJ2-3|NA|TRBD2
TGCGCCAGTATACTAGCGGGAGATCGAGATACGCAGTATTTT
CASILAGDRDTQYF
>TRBV2|TRBJ1-1|NA|NA
TGTGCCAGCATTGGAGGGGTGGAAGCTTTCTTT
CASIGGVEAFF
>TRBV2|TRBJ2-4|NA|NA
TGTGCCAGCAGGGAGACCGTAGCCAAAAACATTCAGTACTTC
CASRETVAKNIQYF
>TRBV4-1|TRBJ2-1|NA|TRBD1
TGCGCCAGCAGCCCGACAGGGGGTAGGGTCTACAATGAGCAGTTCTTC
CASSPTGGRVYNEQFF
>TRBV7-6|TRBJ1-4|NA|NA
TGTGCCAGCAGCTTAGCCGTACTACTGTTTTTT
CASSLAVLLFF
>TRBV19|TRBJ2-3|NA|TRBD2
TGTGCCAGTAGCCTACTCACTCTAGCGGCTAGCACAGATACGCAGTATTTT
CASSLLTLAASTDTQYF
>TRBV7-2|TRBJ2-7|NA|NA
TGTGCCAGCAGCTTCAATAGGGGTTGCGAGCAGTACTTC
CASSFNRGCEQYF
>TRBV4-1|TRBJ2-3|NA|TRBD2
TGCGCCAGCAGCCAAGCCGGGACTAGCGGCACAGATACGCAGTATTTT
CASSQAGTSGTDTQYF
>TRBV28|TRBJ1-5|NA|TRBD1
TGTGCCAGCAGGCCCAACAGGGGGCCTTATAGCAATCAGCCCCAGCATTTT
CASRPNRGPYSNQPQHF
>TRBV5-1|TRBJ1-3|NA|NA
TGCGCCAGCAGCTTGGCAACCTCGAGGGCTGGAAACACCATATATTTT
CASSLATSRAGNTIYF
>TRBV5-6|TRBJ1-3|few|NA
TGTGCCAGCAGCTTCTCGGGAAACACCATATATTTT
CASSFSGNTIYF
>TRBV7-9|TRBJ2-1|NA|TRBD1
TGTTCCAGCAGCTTACTTTTCGGGACAGGGTCCAACAATGAGCAGTTCTTC
CSSSLLFGTGSNNEQFF
>TRBV5-5|TRBJ1-1|few|TRBD1
TGTGCCAGCAGCCAACGACAGGGGGTCAACACTGAAGCTTTCTTT
CASSQRQGVNTEAFF
>TRBV9|TRBJ2-1|NA|NA
TGTGCCAGCAGCGTAGCGGCGGGCGCGTTTTACAATGAGCAGTTCTTC
CASSVAAGAFYNEQFF
>TRBV5-1|TRBJ1-2|NA|TRBD1
TGCGCCAGCAGCCCGCCACAGGGGGCGCTGTCCCTGGGGGGCTACACCTTC
CASSPPQGALSLGGYTF
>TRBV7-3|TRBJ2-2|NA|NA
TGTGCCAGCAGTCCCGGGGACACCGGGGAGCTGTTTTTT
CASSPGDTGELFF
>TRBV15|TRBJ2-5|NA|NA
TGTGCCACCAGCAGAGATCGGGGGACCCAGTACTTC
CATSRDRGTQYF
>TRBV5-6|TRBJ1-2|NA|NA
TGTGCCAGCAGCTTGGTGTTCGGGGAGATTCGGAGCTACACCTTC
CASSLVFGEIRSYTF
>TRBV9|TRBJ1-3|NA|NA
TGTGCCAGCAGCGTAAGCTTTAACTCTGGAAACACCATATATTTT
CASSVSFNSGNTIYF
>TRBV9|TRBJ2-5|NA|NA
TGTGCCAGCAGCGAGGGGGATTTCCCGGAGTGGGAGACCCAGTACTTC
CASSEGDFPEWETQYF
>TRBV6-1|TRBJ2-7|NA|TRBD1
TGTGCCAGCAGGATACAGGGGTACTCCTACGAGCAGTACTTC
CASRIQGYSYEQYF
>TRBV4-1|TRBJ1-4|few|NA
TGCGCCAGCAGCCAAGATCCAGGGCAGGAAAAACTGTTTTTT
CASSQDPGQEKLFF
>TRBV5-6|TRBJ2-5|NA|TRBD2
TGTGCCAGCACCCAGACTAGCGGGGGCTTAGGGACCCAGTACTTC
CASTQTSGGLGTQYF
>TRBV29-1|TRBJ2-5|NA|TRBD2
TGCAGCGTTGCAGGCGGGGGGAGGGAGACCCAGTACTTC
CSVAGGGRETQYF
>TRBV11-2|TRBJ2-1|few|NA
TGTGCCAGCAGCTTCGCGGGTACGGCCTACAATGAGCAGTTCTTC
CASSFAGTAYNEQFF